Here is one TCR beta chain with its context. The target antigen is unknown. This record comes from a study of CD8 T cells in ankylosing spondylitis. Overall study results and limits: Within peripheral blood, clones linked to disease were CD8+ and relatively rare. Reportedly, matched ankylosing spondylitis synovial fluid was significantly enriched for disease-linked clones. Seemingly distinctive of ankylosing spondylitis blood was a TCR beta motif formed by eight highly homologous variants.

Quantitative 5'-RACE with molecular barcodes produced the TCR beta libraries. From the 5' RACE reads, TCRdb called clonotypes with MiXCR, one entry per CDR3 protein. Among about 150,000 distinct CDR3 sequences, just under 7.5% were seen once, and the ten largest hold around 12%. The CDR3 spans 12 residues. V gave up 11 bases and J gave up 5 bases; unmatched junction bases: 6. Germline V gives CDR1 MDHEN, CDR2 SYDVKM. The genes are TRBV28 and TRBJ1-2; 9 nucleotides agree with TRBD1. The specimen sequenced was blood, either unsorted or a sorted T cell fraction (not recorded which). The clonotype was recovered from a female donor with ankylosing spondylitis or in good health (not recorded which). The CDR3 DNA reads TGTGCCTCGACAGGGGGGGTTTATGGCTACACCTTC. Protein sequence: CASTGGVYGYTF.